This TCR beta chain was identified during a study of PD-L1 blockade in urothelial cancer. The wider study: The year 2014 saw patients start atezolizumab, 1,200 mg intravenously every 3 weeks. General observations from the study: Where pretreatment blood TCR clonality fell below the median, better survival was predicted.

Sequencing used immunoSEQ multiplex PCR; TCRdb keeps in-frame clones, though not all of them. The table includes fewer than 40,000 clones, over 75% detected once. The CDR3 is made up of 14 amino acids. Germline CDR1 MNHNS, CDR2 SASEGT. A word on this clone: Its target is not known.

The sample here was PBMCs, taken around atezolizumab (anti-PD-L1) treatment. The TCR sequence derives from a man between 65 and 85 years old with urothelial cancer. This chain uses TRBV6-1 with TRBJ2-2; 9 bases map to TRBD2. The CDR3 loop reads CGGRAGGNTGELFF. The CDR3 DNA is TGTGGGGGGAGAGCGGGGGGAAACACCGGGGAGCTGTTTTTT.